This T cell receptor beta chain is drawn from a study of T-cell reconstitution after alpha-beta-depleted transplantation in children. CDR3 length equals 16 residues. Germline V CDR1 and CDR2: LNHDA, SQIVND (reference sequence). V shed 8 bases, J shed 6 bases, and the junction held 19 bases outside the gene matches. Unique molecular identifiers were built into the TCRbeta library. TCRdb reprocessed the PCR reads with MiXCR, giving one entry per CDR3 protein. The sample contains about 200,000 distinct CDR3 sequences, about 14% of which appear only once. V is TRBV19 and J is TRBJ2-7; 7 bases align to TRBD1. The specimen comprised PBMCs from the stem cell graft donor, sampled from the stem cell graft. The sequence was collected from a human donor who donated a stem cell graft to a child with acute lymphoblastic leukemia. The CDR3, as DNA: TGTGCCAGTGGTAGGACCACAGGGGTGGGACGCGCCGAGCAGTACTTC. It yields the protein CASGRTTGVGRAEQYF.